This is a list of T cell receptor beta chains from one sample in a study of blood T cell repertoires in COVID-19. The method was immunoSEQ multiplex PCR; TCRdb's version includes in-frame clones alone and lacks a portion of them. The table lists about 170,000 clones, about 81% of them singletons. Sequences were obtained from peripheral blood. These receptors all stem from a woman aged 70-85 years with acute or convalescent COVID-19. Both conserved end residues are part of each CDR3. The order of the fields is D gene, CDR3 length, clone size, V gene, J gene, CDR3 DNA, CDR3 protein. The D gene is left open where the match is weak. Clone size is shown for a subset of rows, as once, few, many or a class of expanded clone.

D gene: TRBD1
CDR3 length: 15
clone size: .
V gene: TRBV18
J gene: TRBJ1-4
CDR3 DNA: TGTGCCAGCTCACCCTCCGGGACAGGGGAGGGAAAACTGTTTTTT
CDR3 protein: CASSPSGTGEGKLFF

D gene: .
CDR3 length: 12
clone size: .
V gene: TRBV7-9
J gene: TRBJ2-3
CDR3 DNA: TGTGCCAGCAGCTTAGGGACACTAACGCAGTATTTT
CDR3 protein: CASSLGTLTQYF

D gene: .
CDR3 length: 14
clone size: .
V gene: TRBV30
J gene: TRBJ1-6
CDR3 DNA: TGTGCCTGGAACAGGGCCACCTATAATTCACCCCTCCACTTT
CDR3 protein: CAWNRATYNSPLHF

D gene: .
CDR3 length: 14
clone size: .
V gene: TRBV5-1
J gene: TRBJ1-1
CDR3 DNA: TGCGCCAGCAGCTTAGGAGAGGGTAAGGCAGAAGCTTTCTTT
CDR3 protein: CASSLGEGKAEAFF

D gene: .
CDR3 length: 15
clone size: .
V gene: TRBV5-1
J gene: TRBJ2-5
CDR3 DNA: TGCGCCAGCAGCTTGGGTCCCGGGAGAGGGGAGACCCAGTACTTC
CDR3 protein: CASSLGPGRGETQYF

D gene: .
CDR3 length: 16
clone size: .
V gene: TRBV6-2/TRBV6-3
J gene: TRBJ1-1
CDR3 DNA: TGTGCCAGCAGTTACTCGCGGGTCTCGGGGAGTTACGGAGCTTTCTTT
CDR3 protein: CASSYSRVSGSYGAFF

D gene: TRBD2
CDR3 length: 14
clone size: .
V gene: TRBV29-1
J gene: TRBJ2-5
CDR3 DNA: TGCAGCGTTGACGGGCCTAGCGGGAGTGAGACCCAGTACTTC
CDR3 protein: CSVDGPSGSETQYF

D gene: TRBD2
CDR3 length: 15
clone size: .
V gene: TRBV5-1
J gene: TRBJ2-3
CDR3 DNA: TGCGCCAGCAGCTTGAACGGGAGGAGCACAGATACGCAGTATTTT
CDR3 protein: CASSLNGRSTDTQYF

D gene: TRBD1
CDR3 length: 20
clone size: .
V gene: TRBV4-3
J gene: TRBJ1-2
CDR3 DNA: TGCGCCAGCAGCCAAGGATCTCGACAGGGACGGGGCTGGTTTGACTATGGCTACACCTTC
CDR3 protein: CASSQGSRQGRGWFDYGYTF

D gene: .
CDR3 length: 18
clone size: once
V gene: TRBV19
J gene: TRBJ1-1
CDR3 DNA: TGTGCCAGCCTACCTAATGGACTGTCCCTTAGGTCGAACACTGAAGCTTTCTTT
CDR3 protein: CASLPNGLSLRSNTEAFF